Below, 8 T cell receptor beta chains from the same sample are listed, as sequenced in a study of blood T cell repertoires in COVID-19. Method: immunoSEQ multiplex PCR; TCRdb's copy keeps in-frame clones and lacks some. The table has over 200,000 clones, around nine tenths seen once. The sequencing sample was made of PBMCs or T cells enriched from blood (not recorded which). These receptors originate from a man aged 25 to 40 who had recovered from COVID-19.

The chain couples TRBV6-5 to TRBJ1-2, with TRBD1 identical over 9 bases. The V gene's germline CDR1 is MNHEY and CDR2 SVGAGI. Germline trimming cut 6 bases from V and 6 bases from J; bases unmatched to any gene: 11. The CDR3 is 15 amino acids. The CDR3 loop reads CASSATGTGLHGYTF. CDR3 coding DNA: TGTGCCAGCAGCGCCACAGGGACAGGGCTTCATGGCTACACCTTC.

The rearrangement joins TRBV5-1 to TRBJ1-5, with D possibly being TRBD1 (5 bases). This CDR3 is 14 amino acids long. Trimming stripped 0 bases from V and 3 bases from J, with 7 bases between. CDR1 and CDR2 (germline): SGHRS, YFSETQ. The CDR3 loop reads CASSLEGDNQPQHF. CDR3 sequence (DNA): TGCGCCAGCAGCTTGGAAGGGGACAATCAGCCCCAGCATTTT.

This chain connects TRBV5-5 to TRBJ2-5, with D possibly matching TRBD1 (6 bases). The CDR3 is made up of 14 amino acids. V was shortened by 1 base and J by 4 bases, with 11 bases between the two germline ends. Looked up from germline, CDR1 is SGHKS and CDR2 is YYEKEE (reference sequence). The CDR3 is CASSLSRGRETQYF. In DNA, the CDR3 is TGTGCCAGCAGCTTGTCCAGGGGAAGAGAGACCCAGTACTTC.

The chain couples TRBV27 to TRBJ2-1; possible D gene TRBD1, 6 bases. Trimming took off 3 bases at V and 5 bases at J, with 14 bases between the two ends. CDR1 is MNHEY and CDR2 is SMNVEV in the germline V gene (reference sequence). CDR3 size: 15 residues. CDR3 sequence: CASSFDRRLDNEQFF. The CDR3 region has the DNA TGTGCCAGCAGTTTTGACAGGAGGTTGGACAATGAGCAGTTCTTC.

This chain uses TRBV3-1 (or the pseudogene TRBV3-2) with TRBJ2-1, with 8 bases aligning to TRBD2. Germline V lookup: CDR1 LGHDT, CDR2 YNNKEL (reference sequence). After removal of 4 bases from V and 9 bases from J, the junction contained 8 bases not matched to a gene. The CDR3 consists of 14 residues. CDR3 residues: CASSPWPSGGEQFF. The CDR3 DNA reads TGTGCCAGCAGCCCTTGGCCAAGCGGGGGTGAGCAGTTCTTC.

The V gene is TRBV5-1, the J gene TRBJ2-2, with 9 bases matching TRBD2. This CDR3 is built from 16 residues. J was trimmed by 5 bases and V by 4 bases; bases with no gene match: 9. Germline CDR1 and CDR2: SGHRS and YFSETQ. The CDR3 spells CASSPGRLAGTGELFF. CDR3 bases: TGCGCCAGCAGCCCGGGGCGTCTAGCGGGGACCGGGGAGCTGTTTTTT.

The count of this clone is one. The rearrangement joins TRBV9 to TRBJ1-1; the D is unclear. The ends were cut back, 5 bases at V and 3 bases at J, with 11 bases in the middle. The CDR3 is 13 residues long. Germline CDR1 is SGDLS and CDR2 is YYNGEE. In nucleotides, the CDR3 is TGTGCCAGCAGTGAGACTCGTTACACTGAAGCTTTCTTT. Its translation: CASSETRYTEAFF.

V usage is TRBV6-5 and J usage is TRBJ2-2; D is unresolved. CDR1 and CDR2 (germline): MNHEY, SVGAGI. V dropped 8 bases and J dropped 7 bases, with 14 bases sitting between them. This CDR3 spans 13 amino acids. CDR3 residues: CASRPGGDGELFF. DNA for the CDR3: TGTGCCAGCCGCCCGGGTGGAGACGGGGAGCTGTTTTTT.